This T cell receptor beta chain stems from a study of T cells in Graves' hyperthyroidism and ophthalmopathy (dated by TCRdb to about 2019). Background on the whole study: Peripheral blood was collected at initial diagnosis, before any treatment. To identify TCR V-J signatures that set the groups apart, the researchers used a discovery cohort of about a hundred patients, made up of 43 with Graves' ophthalmopathy and about 60 with stable Graves' hyperthyroidism. Prospective prediction of ophthalmopathy was tested in an independent validation cohort of some 20 hyperthyroidism patients and around 16 patients who later progressed to ophthalmopathy. The roughly 91 discovery patients were randomly divided into training and test sets at a 7:3 ratio. In addition, the study compared T-cell repertoires in thyroid tissue and in blood from six Graves' hyperthyroidism patients. After sampling, hyperthyroidism patients received methimazole starting at 30 mg daily, and ophthalmopathy patients received high-dose intravenous methylprednisolone. The paper describes TCR Vbeta CDR3 sequencing of 140 or so peripheral blood samples, made up of fewer than 50 ophthalmopathy patients, approximately 76 hyperthyroidism patients and some 17 progressor patients. Findings and caveats that apply to the study as a whole: Most expanded thyroid clonotypes (frequency above 0.001) were also detected in blood, a finding suggesting that blood repertoires may reflect thyroid immune responses. A model built on a 13 V-J signature distinguished ophthalmopathy from stable hyperthyroidism, reaching around 88% sensitivity and about 81% specificity in cross-validation and 80%/75% in testing. In validation, progression to ophthalmopathy was predicted by the model with 70% to 71% sensitivity and under 85% specificity, a median of about 6.8 months before onset. No statistical method was used to fix the sample size in advance, and group allocation was not hidden from the investigators.

The TCR beta CDR3 regions were amplified from the RNA transcripts. A first-round RT-PCR of the TCR CDR3 used the HTBI primer set with the Qiagen OneStep RT-PCR kit. A second multiplex PCR round built the libraries, followed by size selection and purification. Paired-end sequencing of the libraries was performed with 100 bp reads on an Illumina HiSeq2000. The study's processing was this. SOAPnuke was used to process the raw data, with reads discarded if the reads contained adapters or uncalled bases, had a mean Phred below 15, or lacked an exact constant-primer or identifier match. High-quality paired reads were merged with COPE v1.2.5, and unique nucleotide sequences were defined as clonotypes. Clonotypes were aligned to IMGT TRBV, TRBD and TRBJ reference segments using MiTCR v1.1. The analysis included only V-J combinations with a frequency above 0.0001, which together covered around 99% of the repertoires. The TCS score was defined as the ratio of F50 (clonal expansion) to E x V (chaos), calculated using BLOSUM62-based TCRdist between CDR3 peptides within each V-J. Welch's t-statistics and random forest reduced 450 to 600 V-J features to 13, which were used in a naive Bayes classifier (R e1071). The similarity between thyroid and blood repertoires was quantified using the Morisita-Horn index. TCRdb reran the public reads through fastp at Q25 and MiXCR, keeping productive beta chains. Each CDR3 protein appears once, grouped with its most common genes and DNA. These V and J calls are TCRdb output, not the study's own analysis. The sample contains hundreds of thousands of distinct CDR3 sequences, over 35% of them found a single time. Around 10% of the sample belongs to the ten largest clones.

Stable Graves' hyperthyroidism was defined as no progression to ophthalmopathy during 18 months of follow-up. Hyperthyroidism patients were newly diagnosed, with disease duration under 2 months, and aged 18 to 65 years. Any patient with an uncontrolled infection, another autoimmune disease, pregnancy or lactation was excluded. Diagnoses were based on clinical symptoms, serum thyroxine and TRAb, thyroid ultrasound and orbital computed tomography. Ficoll-Paque density gradient centrifugation was used to isolate PBMCs from about 9 ml of fresh peripheral blood. Total RNA was extracted with Trizol reagent, and quality was checked on an Agilent 2100 Bioanalyzer. This clonotype was counted ten times or more. Its antigen has not been determined. Qualities for individual bases were not recorded, and no much larger clone is one base off. Looking up the germline V gene yields CDR1 MGHRA and CDR2 YSYEKL. Between the V and J ends, shortened by 3 bases and 0 bases respectively, the junction contains 11 bases. Including the terminal cysteine and phenylalanine, the CDR3 comprises 15 residues. Kept here is only the CDR3 DNA, which spans 45 bases and is read in frame from base 1.

The sample was blood. This TCR was recovered from a man aged 18 to 29 with Graves' hyperthyroidism. The sequence links TRBV4-1 to TRBJ1-1; a tentative D match to TRBD1 spans 6 bases. The nucleotide sequence reads TGCGCCAGCAGCCAGGGTGGGGGCATGAACACTGAAGCTTTCTTT. It specifies CASSQGGGMNTEAFF.